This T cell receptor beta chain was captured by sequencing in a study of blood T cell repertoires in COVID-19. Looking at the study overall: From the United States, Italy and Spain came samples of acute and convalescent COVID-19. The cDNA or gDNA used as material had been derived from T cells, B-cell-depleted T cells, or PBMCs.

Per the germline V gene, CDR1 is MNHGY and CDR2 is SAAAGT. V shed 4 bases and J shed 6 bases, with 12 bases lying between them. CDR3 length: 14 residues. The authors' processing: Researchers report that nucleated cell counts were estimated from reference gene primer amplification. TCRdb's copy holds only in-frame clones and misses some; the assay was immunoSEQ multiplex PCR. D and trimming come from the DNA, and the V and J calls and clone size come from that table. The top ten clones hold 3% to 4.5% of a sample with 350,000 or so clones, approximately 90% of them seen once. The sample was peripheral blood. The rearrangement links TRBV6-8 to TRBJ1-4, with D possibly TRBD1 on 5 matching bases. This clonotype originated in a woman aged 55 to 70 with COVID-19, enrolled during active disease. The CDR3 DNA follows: TGTGCCAGCAGTTGGCAGGGCCGTTATGAAAAACTGTTTTTT. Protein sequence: CASSWQGRYEKLFF.